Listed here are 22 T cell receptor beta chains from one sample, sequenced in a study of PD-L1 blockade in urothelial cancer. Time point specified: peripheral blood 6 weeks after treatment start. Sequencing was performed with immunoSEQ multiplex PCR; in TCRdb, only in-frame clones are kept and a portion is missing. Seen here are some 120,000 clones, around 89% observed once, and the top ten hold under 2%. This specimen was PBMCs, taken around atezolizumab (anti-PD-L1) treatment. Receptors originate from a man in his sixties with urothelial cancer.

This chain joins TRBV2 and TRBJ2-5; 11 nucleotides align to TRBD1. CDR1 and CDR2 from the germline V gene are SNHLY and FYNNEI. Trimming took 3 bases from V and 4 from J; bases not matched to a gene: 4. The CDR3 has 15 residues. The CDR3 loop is CASSEDRGRRETQYF. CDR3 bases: TGTGCCAGCAGTGAGGACAGGGGGCGGCGAGAGACCCAGTACTTC. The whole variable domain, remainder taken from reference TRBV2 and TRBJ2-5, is EPEVTQTPSHQVTQMGQEVILRCVPISNHLYFYWYRQILGQKVEFLVSFYNNEISEKSEIFDDQFSVERPDGSNFTLKIRSTKLEDSAMYFCASSEDRGRRETQYFGPGTRLLVL.

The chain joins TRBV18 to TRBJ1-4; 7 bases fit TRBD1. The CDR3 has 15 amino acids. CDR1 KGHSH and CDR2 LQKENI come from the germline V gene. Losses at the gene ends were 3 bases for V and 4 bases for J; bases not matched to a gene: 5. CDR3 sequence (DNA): TGTGCCAGCTCACCGTTCGGGACAGATAATGAAAAACTGTTTTTT. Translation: CASSPFGTDNEKLFF.

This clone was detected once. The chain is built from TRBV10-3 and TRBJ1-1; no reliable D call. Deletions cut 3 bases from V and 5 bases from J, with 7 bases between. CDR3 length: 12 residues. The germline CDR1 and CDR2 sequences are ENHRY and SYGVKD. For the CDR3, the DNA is TGTGCCATCAGTGACCCGACTACTGAAGCTTTCTTT. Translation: CAISDPTTEAFF.

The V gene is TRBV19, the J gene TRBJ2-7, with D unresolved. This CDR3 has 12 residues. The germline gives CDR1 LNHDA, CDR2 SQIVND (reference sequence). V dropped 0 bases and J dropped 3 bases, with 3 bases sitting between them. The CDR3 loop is CASSIDYYEQYF. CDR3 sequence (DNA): TGTGCCAGTAGTATAGATTACTACGAGCAGTACTTC.

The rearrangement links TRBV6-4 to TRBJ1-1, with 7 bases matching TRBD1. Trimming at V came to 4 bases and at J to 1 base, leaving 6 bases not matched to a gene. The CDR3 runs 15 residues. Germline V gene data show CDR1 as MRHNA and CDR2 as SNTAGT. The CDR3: CASSGRQGSNTEAFF. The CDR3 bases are TGTGCCAGCAGTGGACGACAGGGATCGAACACTGAAGCTTTCTTT.

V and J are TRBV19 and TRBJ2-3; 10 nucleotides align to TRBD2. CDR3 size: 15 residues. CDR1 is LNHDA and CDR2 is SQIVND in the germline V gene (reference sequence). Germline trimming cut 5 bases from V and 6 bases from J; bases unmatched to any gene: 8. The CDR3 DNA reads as TGTGCCAGTAGTGTAAGCGGGGGGGAGCGGGATACGCAGTATTTT. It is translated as CASSVSGGERDTQYF.

The CDR3 is CASSEGPRGYYEQYF. CDR3 bases: TGTGCCAGCAGTGAAGGTCCCCGGGGTTATTACGAGCAGTACTTC. The chain links TRBV6-1 to TRBJ2-7; D is possibly TRBD2 (5 bases). Germline V gene sequence: CDR1 MNHNS, CDR2 SASEGT. The CDR3 has 15 amino acids. V lost 1 base and J lost 4, with 14 bases in between.

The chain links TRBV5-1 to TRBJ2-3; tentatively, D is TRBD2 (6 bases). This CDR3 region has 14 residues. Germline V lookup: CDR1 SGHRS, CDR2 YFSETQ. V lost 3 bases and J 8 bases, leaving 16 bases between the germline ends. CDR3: CASSSAGQSGTQYF. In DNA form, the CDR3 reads TGCGCCAGCAGCTCAGCGGGTCAGAGCGGTACGCAGTATTTT.

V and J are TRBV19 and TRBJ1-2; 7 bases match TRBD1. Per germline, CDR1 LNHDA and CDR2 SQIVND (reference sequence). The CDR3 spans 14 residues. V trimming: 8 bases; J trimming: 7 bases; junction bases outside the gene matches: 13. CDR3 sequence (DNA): TGTGCCAGTCGGACCGACAGGGCGGTGCGTGGCTACACCTTC. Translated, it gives CASRTDRAVRGYTF. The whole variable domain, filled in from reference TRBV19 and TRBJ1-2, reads DGGITQSPKYLFRKEGQNVTLSCEQNLNHDAMYWYRQDPGQGLRLIYYSQIVNDFQKGDIAEGYSVSREKKESFPLTVTSAQKNPTAFYLCASRTDRAVRGYTFGSGTRLTVV.

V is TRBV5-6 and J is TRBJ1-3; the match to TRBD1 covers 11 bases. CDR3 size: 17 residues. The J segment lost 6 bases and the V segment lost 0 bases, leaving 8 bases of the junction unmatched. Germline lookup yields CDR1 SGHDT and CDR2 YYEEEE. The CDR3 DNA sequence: TGTGCCAGCAGCTTGGCTGGGACAGGGGGTTCGAAAAACACCATATATTTT. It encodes CASSLAGTGGSKNTIYF.

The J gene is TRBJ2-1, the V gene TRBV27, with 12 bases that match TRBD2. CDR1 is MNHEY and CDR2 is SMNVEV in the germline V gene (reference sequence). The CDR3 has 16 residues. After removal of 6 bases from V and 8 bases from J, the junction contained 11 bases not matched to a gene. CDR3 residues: CASRSPKTSGSYEQFF. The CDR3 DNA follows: TGTGCCAGCAGATCCCCCAAGACTAGCGGGAGTTATGAGCAGTTCTTC.

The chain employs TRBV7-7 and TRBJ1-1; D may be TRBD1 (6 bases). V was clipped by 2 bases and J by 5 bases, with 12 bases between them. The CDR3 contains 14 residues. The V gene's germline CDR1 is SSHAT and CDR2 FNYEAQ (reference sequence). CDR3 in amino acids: CASSLSGAGTEAFF. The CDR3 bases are TGTGCCAGCAGCTTATCAGGGGCTGGGACTGAAGCTTTCTTT.

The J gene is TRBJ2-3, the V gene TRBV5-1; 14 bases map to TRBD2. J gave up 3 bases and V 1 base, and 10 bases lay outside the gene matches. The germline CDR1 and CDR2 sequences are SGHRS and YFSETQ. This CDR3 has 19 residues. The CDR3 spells CASSLRGTSGGTGTDTQYF. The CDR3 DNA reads TGCGCCAGCAGCTTGAGAGGGACTAGCGGGGGAACCGGAACAGATACGCAGTATTTT.

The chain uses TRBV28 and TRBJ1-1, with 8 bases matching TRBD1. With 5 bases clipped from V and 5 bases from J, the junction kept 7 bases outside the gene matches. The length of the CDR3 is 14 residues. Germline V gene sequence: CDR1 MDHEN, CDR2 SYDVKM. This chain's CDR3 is CASSTGGERTEAFF. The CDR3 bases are TGTGCCAGCAGTACAGGGGGAGAAAGAACTGAAGCTTTCTTT.

As DNA, the CDR3 is TGTGCCAGCAGCTTGCCCAATAGCGTCCATGAGCAGTTCTTC. Translating gives CASSLPNSVHEQFF. The genes are TRBV11-1 and TRBJ2-1; possible D gene TRBD2, 5 bases. This CDR3 spans 14 amino acids. V dropped 3 bases and J dropped 8 bases, with 14 bases sitting between them. Germline V gene lookup returns CDR1 SGHAT and CDR2 FQDESV (reference sequence).

CDR3 residues: CSARDLGEQFF. The CDR3 nucleotides are TGCAGTGCTAGAGATCTAGGTGAGCAGTTCTTC. V is TRBV20-1 and J is TRBJ2-1; D call uncertain. The V and J ends lost 0 bases and 9 bases respectively, with 6 bases between them. CDR3 size: 11 residues. Per germline, CDR1 DFQATT and CDR2 SNEGSKA (reference sequence).

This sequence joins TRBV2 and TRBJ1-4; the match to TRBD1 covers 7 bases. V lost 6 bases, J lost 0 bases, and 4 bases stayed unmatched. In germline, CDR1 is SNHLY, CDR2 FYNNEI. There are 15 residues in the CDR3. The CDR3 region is CASRVQGTTNEKLFF. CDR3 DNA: TGTGCCAGCAGGGTACAGGGGACAACTAATGAAAAACTGTTTTTT.

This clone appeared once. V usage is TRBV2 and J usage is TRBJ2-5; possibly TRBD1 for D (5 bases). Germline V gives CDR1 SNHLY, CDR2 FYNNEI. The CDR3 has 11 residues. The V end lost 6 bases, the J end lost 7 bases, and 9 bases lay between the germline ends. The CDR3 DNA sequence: TGTGCCAGCAGAGACAGTAGGACCCAGTACTTC. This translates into CASRDSRTQYF. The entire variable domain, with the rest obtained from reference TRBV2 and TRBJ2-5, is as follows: EPEVTQTPSHQVTQMGQEVILRCVPISNHLYFYWYRQILGQKVEFLVSFYNNEISEKSEIFDDQFSVERPDGSNFTLKIRSTKLEDSAMYFCASRDSRTQYFGPGTRLLVL.

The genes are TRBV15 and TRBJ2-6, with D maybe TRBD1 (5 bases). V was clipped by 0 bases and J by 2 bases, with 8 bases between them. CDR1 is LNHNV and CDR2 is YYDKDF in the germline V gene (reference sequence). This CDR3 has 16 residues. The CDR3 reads CATSRDKGPGANVLTF. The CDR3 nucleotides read TGTGCCACCAGCAGAGATAAGGGGCCTGGGGCCAACGTCCTGACTTTC.

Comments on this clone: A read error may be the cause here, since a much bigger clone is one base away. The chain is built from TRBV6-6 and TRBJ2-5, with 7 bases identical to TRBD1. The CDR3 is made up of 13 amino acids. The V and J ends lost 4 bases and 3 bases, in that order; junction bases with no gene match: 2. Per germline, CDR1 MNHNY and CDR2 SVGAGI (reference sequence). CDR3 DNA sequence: TGTGCCAGCAGTTTGGGACAGAAAGAGACCCAGTACTTC. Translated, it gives CASSLGQKETQYF.

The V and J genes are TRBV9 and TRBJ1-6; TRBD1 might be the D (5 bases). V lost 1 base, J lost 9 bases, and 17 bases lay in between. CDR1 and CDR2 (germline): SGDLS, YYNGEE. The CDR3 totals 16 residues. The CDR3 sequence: CASSVSAAGVSSPLHF. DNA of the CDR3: TGTGCCAGCAGCGTATCAGCAGCGGGGGTGAGTTCACCCCTCCACTTT.

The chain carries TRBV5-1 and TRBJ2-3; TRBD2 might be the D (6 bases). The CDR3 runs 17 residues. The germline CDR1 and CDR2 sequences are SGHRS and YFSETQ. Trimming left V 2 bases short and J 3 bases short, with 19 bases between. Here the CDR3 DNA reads TGCGCCAGCAGCTTTTGGGGAGGTACGCTTAGTACAGATACGCAGTATTTT. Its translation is CASSFWGGTLSTDTQYF. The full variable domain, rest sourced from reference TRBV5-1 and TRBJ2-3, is KAGVTQTPRYLIKTRGQQVTLSCSPISGHRSVSWYQQTPGQGLQFLFEYFSETQRNKGNFPGRFSGRQFSNSRSEMNVSTLELGDSALYLCASSFWGGTLSTDTQYFGPGTRLTVL.